The 23 T cell receptor beta chains in this list originate from one sample, sequenced in a study of post-analysis software for immune sequencing data. Study results and limitations: Elevated frequency relative to controls characterized several TRBV segments in patients, TRBV5-6, TRBV5-1 and TRBV20-1 among them.

TCR beta cDNA libraries included unique molecular identifiers. MiXCR, applied by TCRdb to the PCR reads, yields one record per CDR3 protein. The sample lists roughly 400,000 distinct CDR3 sequences, approximately 42% seen once, with about 7.6% in the top ten. For these TCRs, the target antigens are not known. Sequencing was done on a sample of blood. These receptors were collected from a girl aged 2 to 9 with multiple sclerosis.

There are a few counts of this clonotype. The chain joins TRBV7-2 to TRBJ2-7; 11 bases are a match to TRBD2. The CDR3 covers 18 residues. Losses at the gene ends were 5 bases for V and 6 bases for J; bases not matched to a gene: 18. CDR1 and CDR2 from the germline V gene are SGHTA and FQGNSA. The CDR3, as DNA: TGTGCCAGCAGCCGGATGACAGTTGTAGCGGGAGGGCCGATCGAGCAGTACTTC. It translates to CASSRMTVVAGGPIEQYF.

This clonotype turned up a few times. This sequence joins TRBV29-1 and TRBJ2-5, with D possibly matching TRBD1 (5 bases). Trimming removed 3 bases from V and 5 bases from J, with 10 bases in between. This CDR3 has 12 residues. Germline assignment: CDR1 SQVTM and CDR2 ANQGSEA. The DNA of the CDR3 is TGCAGCGTTGAGTCAGGGTGGGAGACCCAGTACTTC. Encoded protein: CSVESGWETQYF. Looking up the rest from reference TRBV29-1 and TRBJ2-5 gives the full variable domain: SAVISQKPSRDICQRGTSLTIQCQVDSQVTMMFWYRQQPGQSLTLIATANQGSEATYESGFVIDKFPISRPNLTFSTLTVSNMSPEDSSIYLCSVESGWETQYFGPGTRLLVL.

The chain combines TRBV18 with TRBJ2-7; TRBD1 matches 7 bases. With 6 bases clipped from V and 0 bases from J, the junction kept 8 bases outside the gene matches. CDR3 length: 15 residues. Germline V gene sequence: CDR1 KGHSH, CDR2 LQKENI. DNA of the CDR3: TGTGCCAGCTCCCCGGACAGGAAGAGCTCCTACGAGCAGTACTTC. This encodes CASSPDRKSSYEQYF. The variable domain in full, with the rest retrieved from reference TRBV18 and TRBJ2-7, is NAGVMQNPRHLVRRRGQEARLRCSPMKGHSHVYWYRQLPEEGLKFMVYLQKENIIDESGMPKERFSAEFPKEGPSILRIQQVVRGDSAAYFCASSPDRKSSYEQYFGPGTRLTVT.

For this clonotype: A junction end diverges from the germline sequence, so it may reflect a read error. This sequence joins TRBV28 and TRBJ2-7, with 12 positions matching TRBD1. CDR1 is MDHEN and CDR2 is SYDVKM in the germline V gene. The CDR3 spans 14 residues. Written as DNA, the CDR3 is TGTGCCAGCAGGGGGACAGGGGGCTCCAACGAGCAGTACTTC. This translates into CASRGTGGSNEQYF.

The J gene is TRBJ2-7, the V gene TRBV4-2; a possible D gene is TRBD1 (6 bases). CDR3 length: 15 residues. Trimming removed 2 bases at V and 0 bases at J, with 11 bases between. The germline V gene has CDR1 LGHNA and CDR2 YNFKEQ. CDR3 loop: CASSQNRDPSYEQYF. The CDR3 nucleotides are TGTGCCAGCAGCCAAAACAGGGATCCCTCCTACGAGCAGTACTTC.

This chain joins TRBV12-3 or TRBV12-4 and TRBJ2-7, with a possible D match to TRBD2 (7 bases). The CDR3 is made up of 14 amino acids. V lost 3 bases and J lost 7, with 16 bases in between. The CDR3 sequence: CASSLEQGGGEQYF. The CDR3 region has the DNA TGTGCCAGCAGTTTGGAACAGGGAGGGGGAGAGCAGTACTTC.

The chain couples TRBV27 to TRBJ1-2; D uncertain. V lost 3 bases to trimming and J lost 3 bases, with 11 bases between them. The CDR3 sequence is 14 residues long. CDR1 is MNHEY, CDR2 SMNVEV, per germline (reference sequence). The CDR3 here is CASSLSQVDYGYTF. The CDR3 bases are TGTGCCAGCAGTTTGTCGCAGGTGGACTATGGCTACACCTTC.

V is TRBV7-2 and J is TRBJ1-5, with TRBD1 matching 10 bases. The CDR3 spans 16 residues. V trimming: 9 bases; J trimming: 4 bases; junction bases outside the gene matches: 12. Germline values: CDR1 SGHTA, CDR2 FQGNSA. CDR3 DNA: TGTGCCAGTGTCACCGGGACAGGGGTCTGGAATCAGCCCCAGCATTTT. Amino acids: CASVTGTGVWNQPQHF.

The chain uses TRBV3-1 and TRBJ1-5, with D possibly being TRBD1 (5 bases). V lost 2 bases and J lost 2, with 16 bases in between. The CDR3 is 17 residues long. Per germline, CDR1 LGHDT and CDR2 YNNKEL (reference sequence). This chain's CDR3 is CASSQSLGVLGNQPQHF. The CDR3 DNA reads TGTGCCAGCAGCCAAAGCCTGGGGGTTTTGGGCAATCAGCCCCAGCATTTT.

This chain connects TRBV6-6 to TRBJ2-1; D call uncertain. Trimming took off 1 base at V and 7 bases at J, with 8 bases between the two ends. Germline V gene sequence: CDR1 MNHNY, CDR2 SVGAGI (reference sequence). The CDR3 extends over 13 amino acids. The CDR3 here is CASSYLLLNEQFF. CDR3 coding DNA: TGTGCCAGCAGTTACTTGCTCTTGAATGAGCAGTTCTTC.

V and J are TRBV9 and TRBJ2-7, with D uncertain. Germline V CDR1 and CDR2: SGDLS, YYNGEE. This CDR3 contains 12 residues. Trimming left V 0 bases short and J 5 bases short, with 6 bases between. CDR3 nucleotides: TGTGCCAGCAGCGTAGTAGATGACGAGCAGTACTTC. This gives the protein CASSVVDDEQYF.

The chain couples TRBV28 to TRBJ1-2; TRBD1 agrees at 9 bases. After removal of 5 bases from V and 5 bases from J, the junction contained 9 bases not matched to a gene. The V gene's germline CDR1 is MDHEN and CDR2 SYDVKM. The CDR3 is 15 residues long. The CDR3 sequence is CASSGGDRAYYGYTF. The CDR3, as DNA: TGTGCCAGCAGTGGGGGGGACAGGGCTTATTATGGCTACACCTTC.

The V call is TRBV6-6, the J call TRBJ2-5, with TRBD1 as a possible D gene (5 bases). The germline gives CDR1 MNHNY, CDR2 SVGAGI (reference sequence). The CDR3 totals 16 residues. Trimming removed 4 bases at V and 1 base at J, with 16 bases between. The CDR3 protein is CASSLRRIQAQETQYF. In DNA, the CDR3 is TGTGCCAGCAGTTTGAGGCGGATACAGGCCCAAGAGACCCAGTACTTC.

The CDR3 loop is CASSLEARGEQYF. The CDR3 bases are TGTGCCAGCAGTTTAGAGGCCCGCGGCGAGCAGTACTTC. The V call is TRBV27, the J call TRBJ2-7; D ambiguous. The CDR3 spans 13 residues. Germline assignment: CDR1 MNHEY and CDR2 SMNVEV (reference sequence). Trimming pared 2 bases from V and 6 bases from J, leaving 11 bases between.

The V gene is TRBV5-1, the J gene TRBJ1-2, with D perhaps matching TRBD1 (5 bases). Trimming removed 7 bases at V and 3 bases at J, with 13 bases between. The length of the CDR3 is 13 residues. The V gene's germline CDR1 is SGHRS and CDR2 YFSETQ. In DNA, the CDR3 is TGCGCCAGCCGGGACCTACCTGACTATGGCTACACCTTC. The encoded protein is CASRDLPDYGYTF.

This clonotype was seen a few times. This chain connects TRBV5-1 to TRBJ2-3; TRBD2 might be the D (6 bases). This CDR3 is built from 12 residues. Trimming pared 2 bases from V and 8 bases from J, leaving 9 bases between. Germline values: CDR1 SGHRS, CDR2 YFSETQ. CDR3 region: CASSLVGGTQYF. The CDR3 DNA is TGCGCCAGCAGCTTAGTGGGGGGTACGCAGTATTTT.

This chain uses TRBV7-8 with TRBJ2-5; D unresolved. This CDR3 has 15 residues. V lost 2 bases to trimming and J lost 5 bases, with 15 bases between them. Per germline, CDR1 SGHVS and CDR2 FQNEAQ. The CDR3 nucleotides are TGTGCCAGCAGCTTAAGCTTGGGCAGCCAGGAGACCCAGTACTTC. It yields the protein CASSLSLGSQETQYF. Combining the CDR3 with reference TRBV7-8 and TRBJ2-5 gives the whole variable domain GAGVSQSPRYKVAKRGQDVALRCDPISGHVSLFWYQQALGQGPEFLTYFQNEAQLDKSGLPSDRFFAERPEGSVSTLKIQRTQQEDSAVYLCASSLSLGSQETQYFGPGTRLLVL.

This clonotype came up a few times. This sequence joins TRBV12-3 or TRBV12-4 and TRBJ1-2, with D possibly TRBD1 on 6 matching bases. The CDR3 has 15 residues. Trimming stripped 5 bases from V and 2 bases from J, with 15 bases between. CDR3 residues: CASSQRTAGNYGYTF. CDR3 coding DNA: TGTGCCAGCAGTCAACGGACAGCCGGCAACTATGGCTACACCTTC.

In its sample, this clonotype was seen once. This chain joins TRBV27 and TRBJ2-1; 9 nucleotides line up with TRBD1. Germline V gene data show CDR1 as MNHEY and CDR2 as SMNVEV (reference sequence). This CDR3 is built from 16 residues. The V gene end was trimmed by 4 bases and the J gene end by 5 bases; junction bases not matched to a gene: 9. The CDR3 spells CASSSSPRQGDNEQFF. In DNA, the CDR3 is TGTGCCAGCAGTTCCTCGCCGAGACAGGGGGACAATGAGCAGTTCTTC.

This CDR3 reads CASSLGQGRGAFF. DNA for the CDR3: TGTGCCAGCAGCTTAGGACAGGGGCGGGGAGCTTTCTTT. The V call is TRBV7-2, the J call TRBJ1-1; 8 nucleotides align to TRBD1. The CDR3 runs 13 residues. Germline V gives CDR1 SGHTA, CDR2 FQGNSA. V trimming: 1 base; J trimming: 10 bases; junction bases outside the gene matches: 5.

The genes are TRBV5-1 and TRBJ1-2, with a tentative D call TRBD1 (5 bases). V dropped 4 bases and J dropped 1 base, with 17 bases sitting between them. Germline CDR1 reads SGHRS; CDR2 reads YFSETQ. The CDR3 runs to 16 residues. This CDR3 reads CASSPVPRDLNYGYTF. Written as DNA, the CDR3 is TGCGCCAGCAGCCCGGTACCGCGGGACCTTAACTATGGCTACACCTTC.

This clonotype was seen many times. The chain employs TRBV14 and TRBJ2-5; no reliable D call. Deletions cut 0 bases from V and 6 bases from J, with 5 bases between. The CDR3 covers 12 residues. Germline V gene lookup returns CDR1 SGHDN and CDR2 FVKESK. CDR3 loop: CASSQDRKTQYF. As DNA, the CDR3 is TGTGCCAGCAGCCAAGATCGGAAGACCCAGTACTTC. Filled out from reference TRBV14 and TRBJ2-5, the complete variable domain reads EAGVTQFPSHSVIEKGQTVTLRCDPISGHDNLYWYRRVMGKEIKFLLHFVKESKQDESGMPNNRFLAERTGGTYSTLKVQPAELEDSGVYFCASSQDRKTQYFGPGTRLLVL.

This clonotype appeared a few times. V usage is TRBV20-1 and J usage is TRBJ2-4, with a possible D match to TRBD2 (6 bases). The germline V gene encodes CDR1 DFQATT and CDR2 SNEGSKA (reference sequence). The CDR3 contains 13 residues. The germline V and J ends were trimmed by 6 bases and 1 base, with 10 bases remaining between them. The CDR3 bases are TGCAGTGCCGGGGGTAGGGCCAAAAACATTCAGTACTTC. Amino acid sequence: CSAGGRAKNIQYF.